The 26 T cell receptor beta chains below were found in one sample sequenced in a study of human T cells and chemical hapten exposure. MiXCR, run by TCRdb on the RACE reads, gives a single entry per CDR3 protein. The table includes about 400,000 distinct CDR3 sequences, roughly 6% detected once. Documented time point: patch test 2, 6 weeks after DPC sensitization. The treatment is: therapeutic diphenylcyclopropenone sensitization with weekly scalp DPC. Sample: whole blood, taken in connection with sensitization to the hapten diphenylcyclopropenone (DPC). The receptors stem from a young woman with alopecia areata. Some clones in this sample may be carry-over from other donors' samples.

This clonotype appeared many times. CDR3 bases: TGTGCCATCAGGGACCTCCAAACTGGGGCCAACGTCCTGACTTTC. It is translated as CAIRDLQTGANVLTF. The V call is TRBV10-3, the J call TRBJ2-6; D is uncertain. V was trimmed by 6 bases and J by 2 bases, leaving 11 bases between them. The CDR3 extends over 15 amino acids. Germline loops: CDR1 ENHRY, CDR2 SYGVKD.

There are many counts of this clonotype. V and J are TRBV6-6 and TRBJ1-1, with a tentative D call TRBD1 (5 bases). Trimming removed 7 bases at V and 3 bases at J, with 12 bases between. Germline lookup yields CDR1 MNHNY and CDR2 SVGAGI (reference sequence). CDR3 length equals 13 residues. The CDR3 DNA is TGTGCCAGCATATGGGGGGAGGACACTGAAGCTTTCTTT. This encodes CASIWGEDTEAFF.

This clonotype was counted only a few times. The chain uses TRBV18 and TRBJ2-1; 8 bases agree with TRBD1. Germline V CDR1 and CDR2: KGHSH, LQKENI. The CDR3 covers 16 residues. Unmatched junction bases numbered 9, after V lost 2 bases and J lost 6 bases. CDR3 in amino acids: CASSPYGQGVGNEQFF. For the CDR3, the DNA is TGTGCCAGCTCACCATATGGACAGGGAGTTGGCAATGAGCAGTTCTTC.

V and J are TRBV18 and TRBJ2-7; D remains unclear. The CDR3 totals 12 residues. V was clipped by 5 bases and J by 2 bases, with 7 bases between them. Germline assignment: CDR1 KGHSH and CDR2 LQKENI. The CDR3 reads CASSIAPYEQYF. DNA of the CDR3: TGTGCCAGCTCAATTGCCCCCTACGAGCAGTACTTC.

V usage is TRBV9 and J usage is TRBJ2-2, with 10 bases lining up with TRBD1. The CDR3 length is 17 residues. Germline CDR1 is SGDLS and CDR2 is YYNGEE. Trimming at V came to 2 bases and at J to 5 bases, leaving 9 bases not matched to a gene. CDR3 sequence: CASSVFDRGRWTGELFF. As DNA, the CDR3 is TGTGCCAGCAGCGTGTTTGACAGGGGGCGATGGACCGGGGAGCTGTTTTTT.

This chain joins TRBV7-9 and TRBJ2-3, with D perhaps matching TRBD2 (5 bases). This CDR3 has 14 amino acids. Looked up from germline, CDR1 is SEHNR and CDR2 is FQNEAQ (reference sequence). V gave up 0 bases and J gave up 7 bases, with 11 bases separating them. The CDR3 coding sequence is TGTGCCAGCAGCTTAGCGAGCGGAGAAAATACGCAGTATTTT. This gives the protein CASSLASGENTQYF.

Of note for this clonotype: This may be a read error: a much more frequent sequence differs by one nucleotide. This rearrangement joins TRBV25-1 to TRBJ2-3; TRBD1 matches 7 bases. Germline lookup yields CDR1 MGHDK and CDR2 SYGVNS. The CDR3 totals 17 residues. This CDR3 is CASSEGDRPLNTGTQYF. CDR3 DNA: TGTGCCAGCAGTGAAGGGGACAGACCTTTGAACACAGGTACGCAGTATTTT. The full variable domain, with the rest looked up from reference TRBV25-1 and TRBJ2-3, is EADIYQTPRYLVIGTGKKITLECSQTMGHDKMYWYQQDPGMELHLIHYSYGVNSTEKGDLSSESTVSRIRTEHFPLTLESARPSHTSQYLCASSEGDRPLNTGTQYFGPGTRLTVL.

The chain recombines TRBV11-2 with TRBJ1-6; 7 bases agree with TRBD1. Unmatched junction bases numbered 9, after V lost 1 base and J lost 9 bases. CDR3 length: 16 residues. The germline V gene has CDR1 SGHAT and CDR2 FQNNGV. CDR3 sequence reads: CASSLVGGGGSSPLHF. The CDR3 DNA sequence: TGTGCCAGCAGCTTAGTGGGGGGAGGGGGCTCTTCACCCCTCCACTTT. Full variable domain (rest looked up from reference TRBV11-2 and TRBJ1-6): EAGVAQSPRYKIIEKRQSVAFWCNPISGHATLYWYQQILGQGPKLLIQFQNNGVVDDSQLPKDRFSAERLKGVDSTLKIQPAKLEDSAVYLCASSLVGGGGSSPLHFGNGTRLTVT.

The chain is built from TRBV20-1 and TRBJ2-7, with 11 bases lining up with TRBD2. This CDR3 is built from 15 residues. The germline V gene has CDR1 DFQATT and CDR2 SNEGSKA (reference sequence). Trimming at V came to 6 bases and at J to 3 bases, leaving 10 bases not matched to a gene. CDR3 DNA: TGCAGTGCGGAGACCACTACTAGCGGGGGCTACGAGCAGTACTTC. Its translation is CSAETTTSGGYEQYF.

In its sample, this clonotype was seen a few times. The V call is TRBV5-1, the J call TRBJ2-5, with D perhaps matching TRBD2 (6 bases). V shed 1 base and J shed 3 bases, with 16 bases lying between them. The CDR3 is made up of 16 amino acids. Germline assignment: CDR1 SGHRS and CDR2 YFSETQ. The CDR3 is CASSLMGGNTEETQYF. The CDR3 DNA sequence: TGCGCCAGCAGCTTGATGGGGGGAAATACGGAAGAGACCCAGTACTTC.

This clonotype turned up a few times. The genes are TRBV7-2 and TRBJ2-7; weak D call: TRBD2 (5 bases). The V gene's germline CDR1 is SGHTA and CDR2 FQGNSA. The CDR3 contains 12 residues. V lost 4 bases to trimming and J lost 5 bases, with 9 bases between them. CDR3 sequence (DNA): TGTGCCAGCAGCTCCTCCGGGGACGAGCAGTACTTC. This encodes CASSSSGDEQYF.

The chain combines TRBV11-2 with TRBJ2-3; 10 nucleotides agree with TRBD2. The CDR3 spans 16 residues. The ends lost 4 bases at V and 4 bases at J; junction bases unmatched: 8. Germline CDR1 reads SGHAT; CDR2 reads FQNNGV. The CDR3 region has the DNA TGTGCCAGCAGCTCACAACTAGCGGGGCTGGCAGATACGCAGTATTTT. Amino acid sequence: CASSSQLAGLADTQYF.

This clonotype was detected a few times. The chain is built from TRBV25-1 and TRBJ1-1, with a possible D match to TRBD1 (6 bases). Per germline, CDR1 MGHDK and CDR2 SYGVNS. The V gene lost 10 bases and the J gene lost 7 bases, with 22 bases spanning the gap. The CDR3 length is 14 residues. Written as DNA, the CDR3 is TGTGCCACCGACAGGTTAATGATTGGGATTGAAGCTTTCTTT. The encoded protein is CATDRLMIGIEAFF.

The rearrangement links TRBV10-3 to TRBJ2-1, with a tentative D call TRBD2 (7 bases). The V end was cut by 8 bases, the J end by 7 bases, with 15 bases between. Germline CDR1 is ENHRY and CDR2 is SYGVKD. There are 13 residues in the CDR3. The CDR3 DNA is TGTGCCATCGAGGACGGGGGGCTGAATGAGCAGTTCTTC. It codes for CAIEDGGLNEQFF.

This chain's CDR3 is CASSLRRGVPYNEQFF. CDR3 coding DNA: TGTGCCAGCAGCTTAAGGCGCGGGGTACCCTACAATGAGCAGTTCTTC. The chain employs TRBV7-3 and TRBJ2-1, with TRBD2 as a possible D gene (6 bases). The CDR3 is 16 amino acids. Germline V gives CDR1 SGHTA, CDR2 FQGTGA. Trimming cost V 1 base and J 2 bases, with 12 bases left between them.

This clonotype came up many times. The chain carries TRBV2 and TRBJ1-1; D is perhaps TRBD1 (5 bases). Germline-derived CDR1 and CDR2 are SNHLY and FYNNEI. The V end lost 6 bases, the J end lost 4 bases, and 21 bases lay between the germline ends. The CDR3 totals 16 residues. The CDR3: CASRWNSGGVGTEAFF. In DNA, the CDR3 is TGTGCCAGCAGGTGGAACTCGGGAGGGGTTGGCACTGAAGCTTTCTTT.

This clonotype was found many times. The chain employs TRBV6-1 and TRBJ2-2; weak D call: TRBD1 (6 bases). Germline V gene lookup returns CDR1 MNHNS and CDR2 SASEGT. This CDR3 region has 13 residues. With 8 bases removed from V and 2 bases from J, the gap between germline ends came to 9 bases. The CDR3 region is CASAGDNTGELFF. CDR3 sequence (DNA): TGTGCCAGCGCAGGGGACAACACCGGGGAGCTGTTTTTT.

This sequence joins TRBV7-2 and TRBJ2-1; D gene unclear. The CDR3 contains 13 residues. V gave up 2 bases and J gave up 7 bases, with 9 bases separating them. Germline V gene lookup returns CDR1 SGHTA and CDR2 FQGNSA. CDR3 bases: TGTGCCAGCAGCTTACCTGGCCTGAATGAGCAGTTCTTC. It encodes CASSLPGLNEQFF. Variable domain in full (rest from reference TRBV7-2 and TRBJ2-1): GAGVSQSPSNKVTEKGKDVELRCDPISGHTALYWYRQSLGQGLEFLIYFQGNSAPDKSGLPSDRFSAERTGGSVSTLTIQRTQQEDSAVYLCASSLPGLNEQFFGPGTRLTVL.

This clonotype was seen ten or more times. The gene calls are TRBV6-2 or TRBV6-3 and TRBJ1-1; TRBD1 is a possible D gene (5 bases). The length of the CDR3 is 13 residues. Per germline, CDR1 MNHEY and CDR2 SVGEGT. Trimming pared 7 bases from V and 6 bases from J, leaving 15 bases between. The CDR3, as DNA: TGTGCCAGCAAGGGCAGGGCTTCGGCTGAAGCTTTCTTT. It specifies CASKGRASAEAFF.

The chain recombines TRBV7-2 with TRBJ2-5; D is perhaps TRBD1 (5 bases). The CDR3 sequence is 15 residues long. The germline CDR1 and CDR2 sequences are SGHTA and FQGNSA. Deletions cut 1 base from V and 2 bases from J, with 11 bases between. This CDR3 reads CASSLGVGDQETQYF. In nucleotides, the CDR3 is TGTGCCAGCAGCTTAGGAGTAGGGGATCAAGAGACCCAGTACTTC.

This clonotype was seen many times. The chain combines TRBV4-2 with TRBJ1-1, with 12 bases fitting TRBD1. In germline, CDR1 is LGHNA, CDR2 YNFKEQ. The CDR3 loop spans 16 amino acids. J was trimmed by 6 bases and V by 4 bases; bases with no gene match: 9. Here the CDR3 reads CASSLGRDRGLAEAFF. In DNA, the CDR3 is TGTGCCAGCAGCCTGGGGAGGGACAGGGGGCTGGCTGAAGCTTTCTTT.

Only a few counts were recorded for this clonotype. This rearrangement joins TRBV6-5 to TRBJ1-3; D is perhaps TRBD1 (5 bases). Per germline, CDR1 MNHEY and CDR2 SVGAGI. The CDR3 extends over 17 amino acids. Deletions cut 5 bases from V and 2 bases from J, with 19 bases between. The CDR3 DNA reads as TGTGCCAGCAGTCGAAGCCCCCAGGGCGCCGCTGGAAACACCATATATTTT. It translates to CASSRSPQGAAGNTIYF.

This clonotype was observed many times. V usage is TRBV6-2 or TRBV6-3 and J usage is TRBJ1-5; D is possibly TRBD1 (5 bases). CDR3 size: 15 residues. Germline CDR1 MNHEY, CDR2 SVGEGT. Deletions cut 6 bases from V and 0 bases from J, with 12 bases between. DNA of the CDR3: TGTGCCAGCAGCCGCGGACATAATAGCAATCAGCCCCAGCATTTT. Its protein product is CASSRGHNSNQPQHF.

This clonotype was seen a handful of times. V is TRBV4-1 and J is TRBJ1-2, with D unresolved. Germline values: CDR1 MGHRA, CDR2 YSYEKL. V was trimmed by 0 bases and J by 8 bases, leaving 7 bases between them. The CDR3 has 12 amino acids. CDR3 amino acids: CASSQEASGYTF. The CDR3 coding sequence is TGCGCCAGCAGCCAAGAGGCCAGCGGCTACACCTTC.

This clonotype was detected many times. The rearrangement uses TRBV6-1 and TRBJ1-5; the match to TRBD1 covers 9 bases. V lost 6 bases and J lost 6; bases outside the gene matches: 12. Germline CDR1 is MNHNS and CDR2 is SASEGT. The CDR3 spans 16 residues. Here the CDR3 reads CASRPFGQGSGQPQHF. CDR3 coding DNA: TGTGCCAGCAGGCCCTTCGGACAGGGGTCGGGTCAGCCCCAGCATTTT.

CDR3 nucleotide sequence: TGTGCCAGCAGCTGGTGGGGGTACCAAGAGACCCAGTACTTC. It is translated as CASSWWGYQETQYF. V gene TRBV5-6 combines with J gene TRBJ2-5; either TRBD1 or TRBD2 may supply D (5 bases each). Between the trimmed V and J ends, which lost 3 bases and 0 bases, there was a span of 9 bases. The germline gives CDR1 SGHDT, CDR2 YYEEEE. There are 14 residues in the CDR3.